The entry that follows covers one T cell receptor beta chain sequence. The entry originates in a study of blood T cell repertoires in COVID-19. In the study overall: Sites in the United States, Italy and Spain provided acute and convalescent COVID-19 samples. The analysed material was cDNA or gDNA that came from T cells, B-cell-depleted T cells, or PBMCs.

Source study methods: Amplification with reference gene primers provided the estimates of nucleated cell counts. This table comes from immunoSEQ multiplex PCR, and its TCRdb copy is limited to in-frame clones, with some not included. From that table come the V and J calls and clone size; the DNA was used to work out D and trimming. The top ten hold around 1.6% of the sample, which has hundreds of thousands of clones, about 89% seen once. Germline V lookup: CDR1 MNHEY, CDR2 SVGEGT. The CDR3 is 13 amino acids. V was cut by 5 bases and J by 3 bases, with 11 bases left in between. The material sequenced was peripheral blood. J is TRBJ2-7 and V is TRBV6-2 or TRBV6-3; no clear D. The receptor was derived from an older woman who had recovered from COVID-19. DNA for the CDR3: TGTGCCAGCAGTGCGCGAGGTGTCTACGAGCAGTACTTC. Protein sequence: CASSARGVYEQYF.